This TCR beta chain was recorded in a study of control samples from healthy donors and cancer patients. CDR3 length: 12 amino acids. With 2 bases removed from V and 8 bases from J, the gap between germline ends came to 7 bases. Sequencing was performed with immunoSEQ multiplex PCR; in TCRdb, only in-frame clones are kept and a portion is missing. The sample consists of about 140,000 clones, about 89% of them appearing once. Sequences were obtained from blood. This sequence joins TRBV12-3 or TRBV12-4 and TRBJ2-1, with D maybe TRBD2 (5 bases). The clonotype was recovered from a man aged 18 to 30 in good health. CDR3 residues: CASSLLAYEQFF. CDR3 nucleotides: TGTGCCAGCAGTTTACTAGCCTATGAGCAGTTCTTC.